Detailed here is one T cell receptor beta chain. What it binds is unknown. The entry originates in a study of a mutant IDH1 vaccine in newly diagnosed glioma. Study-level information: Vaccinations were initiated 4-6 weeks following radiotherapy alone, or were given together with temozolomide cycles. There were 62.5% males and approximately 38% females among treated patients, whose mean age was roughly 40 years.

V dropped 1 base and J dropped 8; count of bases not matched to a gene: 5. Germline CDR1 is LNHNV and CDR2 is YYDKDF (reference sequence). This CDR3 is 14 amino acids long. Clones were sequenced by immunoSEQ multiplex PCR, and TCRdb holds only the in-frame ones, with some missing. The sample carries some 42,000 clones, roughly 84% recorded once. Time point reported: week 35, safety follow-up. With topical imiquimod, each dose of the vaccine consisted of 300 ug of mutant IDH1 20-mer peptide. The origin of this receptor is a woman between 45 and 60 years old with glioma. The chain couples TRBV15 to TRBJ2-1; 7 bases align to TRBD1. The sequencing here drew on PBMCs, taken from a glioma patient whose treatment included an IDH1 peptide vaccine. The DNA of the CDR3 is TGTGCCACCAGCAGAGCTGACAGGGACGATGAGCAGTTCTTC. This sequence encodes CATSRADRDDEQFF.